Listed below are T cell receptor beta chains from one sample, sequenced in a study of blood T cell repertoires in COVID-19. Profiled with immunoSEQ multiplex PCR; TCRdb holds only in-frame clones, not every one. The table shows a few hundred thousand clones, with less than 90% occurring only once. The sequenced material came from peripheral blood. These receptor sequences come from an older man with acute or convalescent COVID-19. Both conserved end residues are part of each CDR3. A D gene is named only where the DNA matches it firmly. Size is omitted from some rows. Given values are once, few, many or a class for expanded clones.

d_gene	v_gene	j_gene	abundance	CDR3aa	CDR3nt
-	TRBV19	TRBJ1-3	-	CASIQSSGNTIYF	TGTGCCAGCATACAGAGCTCTGGAAACACCATATATTTT
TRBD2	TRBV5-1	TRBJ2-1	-	CASSLARRASGDYNEQFF	TGCGCCAGCAGCTTGGCTAGGAGGGCTAGCGGGGATTACAATGAGCAGTTCTTC
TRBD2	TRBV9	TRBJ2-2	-	CASSGGPPSGRAPGELFF	TGTGCCAGCAGCGGGGGTCCCCCTAGCGGGAGGGCCCCCGGGGAGCTGTTTTTT
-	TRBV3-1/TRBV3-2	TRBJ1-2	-	CASSQDPSAYGYTF	TGTGCCAGCAGCCAAGACCCCAGCGCATATGGCTACACCTTC
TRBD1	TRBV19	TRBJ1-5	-	CASSLTGGIGNQPQHF	TGTGCCAGTAGTCTCACAGGGGGCATTGGCAATCAGCCCCAGCATTTT
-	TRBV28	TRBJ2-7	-	CASSSSGSGQYF	TGTGCCAGCAGTTCCTCCGGGTCTGGACAGTACTTC
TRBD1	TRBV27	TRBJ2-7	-	CASSLSGTATYEQYF	TGTGCCAGCAGTTTATCCGGGACAGCCACCTACGAGCAGTACTTC
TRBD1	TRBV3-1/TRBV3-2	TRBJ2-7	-	CASSQVPGTGKHEQYF	TGTGCCAGCAGCCAAGTCCCCGGGACAGGGAAACACGAGCAGTACTTC
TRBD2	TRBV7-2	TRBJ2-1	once	CASSSGTSIYEQFF	TGTGCCAGCAGCTCCGGGACTAGTATCTATGAGCAGTTCTTC
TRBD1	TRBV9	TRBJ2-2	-	CASSVAGGAPGELFF	TGTGCCAGCAGCGTAGCAGGGGGCGCCCCCGGGGAGCTGTTTTTT
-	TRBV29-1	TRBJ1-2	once	CSVGARQGLNYGYTF	TGCAGCGTTGGCGCTCGGCAGGGACTTAACTATGGCTACACCTTC